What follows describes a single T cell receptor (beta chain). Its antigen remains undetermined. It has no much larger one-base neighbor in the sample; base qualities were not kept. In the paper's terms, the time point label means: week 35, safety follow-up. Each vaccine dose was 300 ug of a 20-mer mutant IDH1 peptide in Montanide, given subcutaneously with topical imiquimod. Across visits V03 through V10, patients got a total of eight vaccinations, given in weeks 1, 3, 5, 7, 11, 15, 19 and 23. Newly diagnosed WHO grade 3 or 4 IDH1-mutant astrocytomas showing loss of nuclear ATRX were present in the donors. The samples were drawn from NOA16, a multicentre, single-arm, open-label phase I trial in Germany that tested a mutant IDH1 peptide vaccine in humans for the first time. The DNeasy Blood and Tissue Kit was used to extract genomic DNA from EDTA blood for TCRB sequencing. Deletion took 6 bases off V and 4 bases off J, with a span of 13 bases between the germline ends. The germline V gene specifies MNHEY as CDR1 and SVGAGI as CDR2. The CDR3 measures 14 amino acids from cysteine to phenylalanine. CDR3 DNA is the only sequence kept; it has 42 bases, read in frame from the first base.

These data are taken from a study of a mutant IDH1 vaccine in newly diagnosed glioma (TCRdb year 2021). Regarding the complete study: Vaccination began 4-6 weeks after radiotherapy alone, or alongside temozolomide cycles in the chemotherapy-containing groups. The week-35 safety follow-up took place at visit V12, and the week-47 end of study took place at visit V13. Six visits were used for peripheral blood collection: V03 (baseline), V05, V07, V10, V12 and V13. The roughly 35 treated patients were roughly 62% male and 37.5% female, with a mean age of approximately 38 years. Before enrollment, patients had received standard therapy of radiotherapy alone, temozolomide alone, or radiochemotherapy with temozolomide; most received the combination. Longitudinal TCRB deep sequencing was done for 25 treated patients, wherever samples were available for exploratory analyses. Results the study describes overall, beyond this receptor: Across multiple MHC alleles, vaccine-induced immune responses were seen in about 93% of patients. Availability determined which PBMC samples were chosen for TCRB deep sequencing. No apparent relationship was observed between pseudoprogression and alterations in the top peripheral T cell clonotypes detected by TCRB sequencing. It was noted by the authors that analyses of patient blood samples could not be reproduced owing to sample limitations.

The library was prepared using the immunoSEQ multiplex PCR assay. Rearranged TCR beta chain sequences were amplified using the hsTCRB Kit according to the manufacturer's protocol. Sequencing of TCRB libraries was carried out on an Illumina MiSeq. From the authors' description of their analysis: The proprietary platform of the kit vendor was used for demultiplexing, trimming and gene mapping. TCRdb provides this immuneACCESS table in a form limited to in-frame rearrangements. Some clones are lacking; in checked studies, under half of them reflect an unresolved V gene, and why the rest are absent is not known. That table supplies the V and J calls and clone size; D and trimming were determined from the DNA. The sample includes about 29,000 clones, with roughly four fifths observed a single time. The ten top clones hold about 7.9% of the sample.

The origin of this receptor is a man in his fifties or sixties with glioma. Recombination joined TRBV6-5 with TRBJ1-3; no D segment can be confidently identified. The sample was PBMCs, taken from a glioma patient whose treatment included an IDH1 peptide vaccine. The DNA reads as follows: TGTGCCAGCAGATCCCGGGGAAAGGGAAACACCATATATTTT. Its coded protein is CASRSRGKGNTIYF.